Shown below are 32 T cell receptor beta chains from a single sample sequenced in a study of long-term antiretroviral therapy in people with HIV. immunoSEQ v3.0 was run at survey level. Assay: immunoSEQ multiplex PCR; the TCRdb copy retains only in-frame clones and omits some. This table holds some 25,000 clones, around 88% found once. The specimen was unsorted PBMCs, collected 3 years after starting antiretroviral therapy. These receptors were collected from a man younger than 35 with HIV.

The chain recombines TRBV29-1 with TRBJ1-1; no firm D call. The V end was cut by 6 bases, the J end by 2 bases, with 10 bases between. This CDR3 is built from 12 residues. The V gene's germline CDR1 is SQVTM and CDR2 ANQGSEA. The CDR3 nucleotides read TGCAGCGTACCCACAGCCAACACTGAAGCTTTCTTT. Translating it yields CSVPTANTEAFF.

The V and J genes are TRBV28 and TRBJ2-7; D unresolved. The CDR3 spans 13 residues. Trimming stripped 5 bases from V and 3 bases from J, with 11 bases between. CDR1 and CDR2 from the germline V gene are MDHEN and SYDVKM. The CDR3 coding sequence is TGTGCCAGCAGTGGCGGTGGGGTCTACGAGCAGTACTTC. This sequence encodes CASSGGGVYEQYF.

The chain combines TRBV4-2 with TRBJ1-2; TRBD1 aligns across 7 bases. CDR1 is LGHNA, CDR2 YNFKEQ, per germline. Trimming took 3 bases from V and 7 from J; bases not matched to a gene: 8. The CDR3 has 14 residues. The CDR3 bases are TGTGCCAGCAGCCACCTTGACAGGGACGGTGGCTACACCTTC. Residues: CASSHLDRDGGYTF.

This chain's CDR3 is CASSQEEAGANVLTF. Here the CDR3 DNA reads TGTGCCAGCAGCCAAGAAGAGGCCGGGGCCAACGTCCTGACTTTC. This rearrangement joins TRBV14 to TRBJ2-6; D is unresolved. Trimming cost V 0 bases and J 4 bases, with 7 bases left between them. CDR3 size: 15 residues. Germline lookup yields CDR1 SGHDN and CDR2 FVKESK.

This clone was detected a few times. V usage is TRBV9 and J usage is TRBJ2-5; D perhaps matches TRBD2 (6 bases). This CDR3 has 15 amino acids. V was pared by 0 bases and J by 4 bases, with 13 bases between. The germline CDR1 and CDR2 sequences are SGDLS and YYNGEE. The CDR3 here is CASSVESRGRETQYF. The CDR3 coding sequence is TGTGCCAGCAGCGTAGAGTCGCGGGGACGAGAGACCCAGTACTTC.

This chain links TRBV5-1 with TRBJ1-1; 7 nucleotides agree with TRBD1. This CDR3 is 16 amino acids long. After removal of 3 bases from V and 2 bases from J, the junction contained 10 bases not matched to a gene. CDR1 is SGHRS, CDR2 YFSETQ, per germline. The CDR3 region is CASSWAPGTDNTEAFF. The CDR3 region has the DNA TGCGCCAGCAGCTGGGCACCCGGGACAGACAACACTGAAGCTTTCTTT.

The CDR3 nucleotides are TGTGCCAGCAGTGAATTGGGTTTTCAGCCCCAGCATTTT. It is translated as CASSELGFQPQHF. V usage is TRBV6-1 and J usage is TRBJ1-5; the D is unclear. The germline CDR1 and CDR2 sequences are MNHNS and SASEGT. The CDR3 consists of 13 residues. Trimming removed 2 bases at V and 6 bases at J, with 8 bases between.

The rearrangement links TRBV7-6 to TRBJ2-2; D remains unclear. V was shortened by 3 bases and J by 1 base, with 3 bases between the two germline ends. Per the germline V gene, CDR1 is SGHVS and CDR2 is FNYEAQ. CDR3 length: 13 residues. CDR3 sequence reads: CASSFMNTGELFF. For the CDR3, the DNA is TGTGCCAGCAGCTTTATGAACACCGGGGAGCTGTTTTTT.

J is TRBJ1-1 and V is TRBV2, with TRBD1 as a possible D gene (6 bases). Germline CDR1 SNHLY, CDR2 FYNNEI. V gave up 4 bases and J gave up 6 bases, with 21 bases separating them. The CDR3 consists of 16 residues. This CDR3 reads CASSVDRRQFGSEAFF. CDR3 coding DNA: TGTGCCAGCAGTGTTGACAGGAGGCAGTTTGGATCTGAAGCTTTCTTT.

CDR3 nucleotides: TGTGCCAGCAGCCCGTTTGGGACCGGGACGGGTGGCTACACCTTC. This translates into CASSPFGTGTGGYTF. This sequence joins TRBV5-4 and TRBJ1-2; D is perhaps TRBD1 (5 bases). CDR1 and CDR2 (germline): SGHNT, YYREEE (reference sequence). V was cut by 4 bases and J by 7 bases, with 20 bases left in between. This CDR3 spans 15 amino acids.

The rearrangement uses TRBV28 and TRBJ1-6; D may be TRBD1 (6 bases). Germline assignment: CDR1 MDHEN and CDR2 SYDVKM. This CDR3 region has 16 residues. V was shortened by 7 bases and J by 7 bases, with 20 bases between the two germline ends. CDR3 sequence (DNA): TGTGCCAGCACCTCATTAGGGGGAGGACAAAATTCACCCCTCCACTTT. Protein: CASTSLGGGQNSPLHF. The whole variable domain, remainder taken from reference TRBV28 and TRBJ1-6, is DVKVTQSSRYLVKRTGEKVFLECVQDMDHENMFWYRQDPGLGLRLIYFSYDVKMKEKGDIPEGYSVSREKKERFSLILESASTNQTSMYLCASTSLGGGQNSPLHFGNGTRLTVT.

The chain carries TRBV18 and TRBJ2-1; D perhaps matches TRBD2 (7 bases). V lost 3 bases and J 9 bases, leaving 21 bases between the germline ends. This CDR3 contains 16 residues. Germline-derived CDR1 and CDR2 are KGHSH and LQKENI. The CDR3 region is CASSPSGTKRGGEQFF. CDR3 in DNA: TGTGCCAGCTCACCCTCCGGGACGAAGAGGGGGGGTGAGCAGTTCTTC.

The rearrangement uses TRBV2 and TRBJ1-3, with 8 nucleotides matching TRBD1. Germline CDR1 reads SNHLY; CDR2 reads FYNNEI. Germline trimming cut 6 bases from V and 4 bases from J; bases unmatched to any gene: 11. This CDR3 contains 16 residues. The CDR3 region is CASRKTRQGSGNTIYF. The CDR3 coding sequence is TGTGCCAGCAGGAAAACTAGACAGGGGTCGGGAAACACCATATATTTT.

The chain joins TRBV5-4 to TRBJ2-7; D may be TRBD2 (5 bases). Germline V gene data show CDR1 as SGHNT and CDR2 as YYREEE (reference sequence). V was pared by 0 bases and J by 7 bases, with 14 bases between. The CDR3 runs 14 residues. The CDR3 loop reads CASSLAPGPGEQYF. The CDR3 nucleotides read TGTGCCAGCAGCTTGGCCCCAGGTCCGGGGGAGCAGTACTTC.

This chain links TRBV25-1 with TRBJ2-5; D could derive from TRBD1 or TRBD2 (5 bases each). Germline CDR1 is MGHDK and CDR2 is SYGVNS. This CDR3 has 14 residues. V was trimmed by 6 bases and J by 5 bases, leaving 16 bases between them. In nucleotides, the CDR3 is TGTGCCAGCAGCTCGGGACGGACGAAGGAGACCCAGTACTTC. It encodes CASSSGRTKETQYF.

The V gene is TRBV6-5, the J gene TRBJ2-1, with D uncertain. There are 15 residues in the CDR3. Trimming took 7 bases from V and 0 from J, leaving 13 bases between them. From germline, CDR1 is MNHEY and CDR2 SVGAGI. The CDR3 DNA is TGTGCCAGCACCAAAGGCCGAAGCTCCTACAATGAGCAGTTCTTC. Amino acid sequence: CASTKGRSSYNEQFF.

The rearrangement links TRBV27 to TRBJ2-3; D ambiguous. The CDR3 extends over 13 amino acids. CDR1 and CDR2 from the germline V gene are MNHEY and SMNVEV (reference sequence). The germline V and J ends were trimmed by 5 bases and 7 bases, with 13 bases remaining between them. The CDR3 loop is CASSENSGHTQYF. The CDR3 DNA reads TGTGCCAGCAGTGAGAACAGTGGACATACGCAGTATTTT.

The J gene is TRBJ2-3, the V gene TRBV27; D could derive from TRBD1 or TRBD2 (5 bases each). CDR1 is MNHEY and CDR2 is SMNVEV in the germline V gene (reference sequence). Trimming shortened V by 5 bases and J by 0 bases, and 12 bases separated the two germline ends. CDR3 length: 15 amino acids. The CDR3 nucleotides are TGTGCCAGCAGTCGAGGGGCGATCAGCACAGATACGCAGTATTTT. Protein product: CASSRGAISTDTQYF.

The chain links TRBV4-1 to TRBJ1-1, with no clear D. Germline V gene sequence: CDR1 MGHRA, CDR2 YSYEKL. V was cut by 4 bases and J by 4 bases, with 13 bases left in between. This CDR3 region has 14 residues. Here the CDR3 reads CASSLPGSGTEAFF. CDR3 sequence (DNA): TGCGCCAGCAGCCTACCCGGGAGTGGCACTGAAGCTTTCTTT.

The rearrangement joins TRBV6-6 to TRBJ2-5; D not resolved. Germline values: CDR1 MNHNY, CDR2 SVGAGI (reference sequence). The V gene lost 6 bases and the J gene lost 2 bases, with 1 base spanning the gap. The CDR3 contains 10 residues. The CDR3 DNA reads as TGTGCCAGCAGGCAAGAGACCCAGTACTTC. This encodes CASRQETQYF.

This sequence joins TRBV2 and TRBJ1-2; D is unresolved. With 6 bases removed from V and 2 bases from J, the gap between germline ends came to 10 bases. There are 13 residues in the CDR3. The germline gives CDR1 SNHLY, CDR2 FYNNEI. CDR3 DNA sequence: TGTGCCAGCAGGGCCCAAGACAACTATGGCTACACCTTC. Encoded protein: CASRAQDNYGYTF. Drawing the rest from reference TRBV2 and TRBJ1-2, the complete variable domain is EPEVTQTPSHQVTQMGQEVILRCVPISNHLYFYWYRQILGQKVEFLVSFYNNEISEKSEIFDDQFSVERPDGSNFTLKIRSTKLEDSAMYFCASRAQDNYGYTFGSGTRLTVV.

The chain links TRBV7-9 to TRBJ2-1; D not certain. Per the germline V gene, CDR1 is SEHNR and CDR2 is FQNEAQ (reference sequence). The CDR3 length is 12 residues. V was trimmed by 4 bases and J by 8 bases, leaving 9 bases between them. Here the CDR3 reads CASSWVFHEQFF. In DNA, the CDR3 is TGTGCCAGCAGCTGGGTATTTCATGAGCAGTTCTTC.

The CDR3 DNA sequence: TGTGCCAGCAGCTTGCGGACCTATGAAGCTTTCTTT. This gives the protein CASSLRTYEAFF. The chain links TRBV5-6 to TRBJ1-1; D ambiguous. This CDR3 is 12 amino acids long. The ends were cut back, 1 base at V and 7 bases at J, with 8 bases in the middle. Germline-derived CDR1 and CDR2 are SGHDT and YYEEEE.

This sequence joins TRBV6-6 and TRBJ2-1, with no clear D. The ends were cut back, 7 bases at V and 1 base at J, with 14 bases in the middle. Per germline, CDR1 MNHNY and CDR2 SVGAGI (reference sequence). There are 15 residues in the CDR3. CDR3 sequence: CASTRVERSYNEQFF. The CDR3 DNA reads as TGTGCCAGCACCCGAGTTGAGAGGTCCTACAATGAGCAGTTCTTC.

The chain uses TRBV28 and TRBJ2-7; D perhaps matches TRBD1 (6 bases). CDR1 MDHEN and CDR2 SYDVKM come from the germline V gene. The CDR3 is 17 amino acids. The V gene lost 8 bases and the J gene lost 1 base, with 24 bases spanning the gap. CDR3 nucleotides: TGTGCCAGCTCGAGGCCTGGAGGCCGGGACAAATCCTACGAGCAGTACTTC. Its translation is CASSRPGGRDKSYEQYF.

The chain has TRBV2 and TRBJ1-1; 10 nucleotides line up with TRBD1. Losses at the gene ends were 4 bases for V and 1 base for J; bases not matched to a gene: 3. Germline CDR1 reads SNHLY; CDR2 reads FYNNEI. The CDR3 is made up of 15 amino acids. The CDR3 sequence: CASSGQGAANTEAFF. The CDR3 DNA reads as TGTGCCAGCAGTGGACAGGGGGCCGCGAACACTGAAGCTTTCTTT.

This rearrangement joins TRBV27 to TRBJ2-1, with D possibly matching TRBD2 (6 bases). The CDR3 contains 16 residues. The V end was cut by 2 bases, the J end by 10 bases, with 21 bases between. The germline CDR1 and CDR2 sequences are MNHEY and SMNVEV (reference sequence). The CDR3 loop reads CASSLGSGGTPNEQFF. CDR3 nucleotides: TGTGCCAGCAGTTTAGGTTCCGGGGGTACCCCAAACGAGCAGTTCTTC.

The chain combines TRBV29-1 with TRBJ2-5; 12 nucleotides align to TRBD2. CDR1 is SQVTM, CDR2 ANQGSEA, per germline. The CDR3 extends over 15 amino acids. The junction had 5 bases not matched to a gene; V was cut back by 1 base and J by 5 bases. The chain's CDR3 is CSVEVLAGGLETQYF. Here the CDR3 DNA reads TGCAGCGTTGAAGTGCTAGCGGGGGGGCTTGAGACCCAGTACTTC.

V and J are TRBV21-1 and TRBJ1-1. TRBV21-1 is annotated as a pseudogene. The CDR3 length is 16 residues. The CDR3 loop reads CASSKPGWGGPTEAFF. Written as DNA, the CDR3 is TGTGCCAGCAGCAAACCGGGATGGGGAGGTCCGACTGAAGCTTTCTTT.

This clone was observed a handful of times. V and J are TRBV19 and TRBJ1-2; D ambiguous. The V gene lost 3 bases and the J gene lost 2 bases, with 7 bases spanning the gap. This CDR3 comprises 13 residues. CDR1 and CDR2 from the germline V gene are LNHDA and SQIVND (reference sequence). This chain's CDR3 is CASSIWVNYGYTF. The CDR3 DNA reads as TGTGCCAGTAGTATTTGGGTGAACTATGGCTACACCTTC.

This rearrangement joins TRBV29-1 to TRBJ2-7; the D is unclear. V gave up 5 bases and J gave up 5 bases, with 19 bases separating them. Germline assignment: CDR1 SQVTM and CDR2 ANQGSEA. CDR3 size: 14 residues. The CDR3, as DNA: TGCAGCGTTACCAAAACCCCCTTTTTACACGAGCAGTACTTC. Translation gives CSVTKTPFLHEQYF.

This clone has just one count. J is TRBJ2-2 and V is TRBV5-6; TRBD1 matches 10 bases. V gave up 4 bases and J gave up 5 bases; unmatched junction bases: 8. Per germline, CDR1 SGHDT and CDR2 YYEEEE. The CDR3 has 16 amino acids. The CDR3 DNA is TGTGCCAGCAGCGGCGACAGGGGGCGAGGAACCGGGGAGCTGTTTTTT. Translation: CASSGDRGRGTGELFF.